The 9 T cell receptor beta chains presented below share a single source sample, sequenced in a study of CD8+ T cells in alopecia areata. Extraction of RNA preceded its reverse transcription into cDNA, which served as the sequencing template. The table came from immunoSEQ multiplex PCR; TCRdb's copy has only in-frame clones and leaves some out. The top ten hold under 7% of the sample, which has 200,000 or so clones, roughly 64% seen once. This sample's treatment: oral pan-JAK inhibitor, 5-10 mg twice daily. Sequencing was performed on CD4+ T cells sorted from blood, taken at week 24, from a patient treated with tofacitinib. The source is a human donor with alopecia areata.

Details on this clone: A much larger clone lies one base from this, so it may be a read error. The chain links TRBV7-9 to TRBJ2-1; D might be TRBD2 (5 bases). V was cut by 1 base and J by 0 bases, with 7 bases left in between. The CDR3 has 15 residues. Looked up from germline, CDR1 is SEHNR and CDR2 is FQNEAQ (reference sequence). CDR3 coding DNA: TGTGCCAGCAGCTTAGAGCGGAACTCCTACAATGAGCAGTTCTTC. Translated, it gives CASSLERNSYNEQFF.

The rearrangement joins TRBV29-1 to TRBJ1-1; unclear D gene. The CDR3 spans 10 residues. The V and J ends lost 4 bases and 5 bases respectively, with 5 bases between them. The germline V gene encodes CDR1 SQVTM and CDR2 ANQGSEA. In nucleotides, the CDR3 is TGCAGCGTTGGCCCGACTGAAGCTTTCTTT. Translated, it gives CSVGPTEAFF.

This clone appeared a few times. The rearrangement uses TRBV30 and TRBJ2-7, with D uncertain. The V and J ends lost 2 bases and 4 bases respectively, with 9 bases between them. The CDR3 totals 12 residues. Germline-derived CDR1 and CDR2 are GTSNPN and SVGIG (reference sequence). The CDR3 DNA follows: TGTGCCTGGAGTAAATCCGGTTACGAGCAGTACTTC. Protein: CAWSKSGYEQYF.

There are a few counts of this clone. This chain joins TRBV4-1 and TRBJ2-5, with D hard to call. The germline CDR1 and CDR2 sequences are MGHRA and YSYEKL. The V and J ends lost 0 bases and 5 bases respectively, with 4 bases between them. This CDR3 spans 12 amino acids. As DNA, the CDR3 is TGCGCCAGCAGCCAAGACACGGAGACCCAGTACTTC. It yields the protein CASSQDTETQYF.

This clone showed up just once. This chain joins TRBV6-5 and TRBJ1-4, with unresolved D. V was clipped by 6 bases and J by 0 bases, with 8 bases between them. The CDR3 covers 14 residues. Germline-derived CDR1 and CDR2 are MNHEY and SVGAGI. CDR3 loop: CASSPRTTNEKLFF. CDR3 DNA: TGTGCCAGCAGCCCCAGGACAACTAATGAAAAACTGTTTTTT.

The chain has TRBV5-4 and TRBJ1-1; D call uncertain. With 3 bases removed from V and 4 bases from J, the gap between germline ends came to 13 bases. Germline CDR1 and CDR2: SGHNT and YYREEE (reference sequence). The CDR3 extends over 14 amino acids. The CDR3 DNA is TGTGCCAGCAGCTCCAGTAGGAGTCCCACTGAAGCTTTCTTT. Its protein is CASSSSRSPTEAFF. The entire variable domain, with the rest obtained from reference TRBV5-4 and TRBJ1-1, is as follows: ETGVTQSPTHLIKTRGQQVTLRCSSQSGHNTVSWYQQALGQGPQFIFQYYREEENGRGNFPPRFSGLQFPNYSSELNVNALELDDSALYLCASSSSRSPTEAFFGQGTRLTVV.

This chain connects TRBV4-2 to TRBJ2-4; D not certain. Trimming removed 0 bases at V and 2 bases at J, with 5 bases between. The CDR3 runs to 14 residues. In germline, CDR1 is LGHNA, CDR2 YNFKEQ. CDR3 protein: CASSQDGPKNIQYF. The CDR3 bases are TGTGCCAGCAGCCAAGATGGTCCCAAAAACATTCAGTACTTC.

This clone was counted between two and nine times. V and J are TRBV5-1 and TRBJ1-1; no clear D. V was shortened by 2 bases and J by 1 base, with 6 bases between the two germline ends. This CDR3 is built from 13 residues. CDR1 SGHRS and CDR2 YFSETQ come from the germline V gene. CDR3 in amino acids: CASSFERNTEAFF. In DNA, the CDR3 is TGCGCCAGCAGCTTTGAGAGGAACACTGAAGCTTTCTTT. Based on the CDR3 plus reference TRBV5-1 and TRBJ1-1, the full variable domain is KAGVTQTPRYLIKTRGQQVTLSCSPISGHRSVSWYQQTPGQGLQFLFEYFSETQRNKGNFPGRFSGRQFSNSRSEMNVSTLELGDSALYLCASSFERNTEAFFGQGTRLTVV.

The chain couples TRBV19 to TRBJ1-2; tentative D call: TRBD1 (5 bases). The length of the CDR3 is 15 residues. Between the trimmed V and J ends, which lost 4 bases and 7 bases, there was a span of 19 bases. Germline CDR1 and CDR2: LNHDA and SQIVND (reference sequence). The CDR3 region is CASSRTSGGVSGYTF. CDR3 coding DNA: TGTGCCAGTAGTAGAACCTCCGGGGGAGTATCTGGCTACACCTTC.